The rows below give T cell receptor beta chains drawn from one sample of a study of technical replicates of blood from several donors. TCRdb's copy holds only in-frame clones and misses some; the assay was immunoSEQ multiplex PCR. The table lists 80,000 or so clones, less than 99% of them singletons. The sequencing sample was made of T cells isolated from PBMCs. Source of these receptors: a human donor in good health. CDR3s include the opening cysteine and the closing phenylalanine or tryptophan. The order of the fields is CDR3 protein, CDR3 DNA, V gene, D gene, J gene, clone size. A D gene is named only where the DNA matches it firmly. Only part of the rows carry a size: once, few, many, or a class if the clone is expanded.

cdr3_aa: CASSLTGSSGNTIYF; cdr3_nt: TGTGCCAGCAGCTTAACAGGAAGCTCTGGAAACACCATATATTTT; v_call: TRBV9; d_call: NA; j_call: TRBJ1-3; clone_size: NA
cdr3_aa: CASSLAMGGTEAFF; cdr3_nt: TGTGCCAGCAGTTTAGCGATGGGGGGCACTGAAGCTTTCTTT; v_call: TRBV27; d_call: NA; j_call: TRBJ1-1; clone_size: NA
cdr3_aa: CSVEVLAGGKLHGYTF; cdr3_nt: TGCAGCGTTGAAGTATTAGCCGGGGGTAAGCTGCATGGCTACACCTTC; v_call: TRBV29-1; d_call: NA; j_call: TRBJ1-2; clone_size: NA
cdr3_aa: CAWCLAGGYEQFF; cdr3_nt: TGTGCCTGGTGTCTAGCGGGAGGGTATGAGCAGTTCTTC; v_call: TRBV30; d_call: TRBD2; j_call: TRBJ2-1; clone_size: NA
cdr3_aa: CASSRSSGYNEQFF; cdr3_nt: TGTGCCAGCAGTAGGTCTAGCGGGTACAATGAGCAGTTCTTC; v_call: TRBV27; d_call: TRBD2; j_call: TRBJ2-1; clone_size: NA
cdr3_aa: CASSLLREGLPYNEQFF; cdr3_nt: TGTGCCAGCAGCTTATTGCGGGAGGGCCTGCCCTACAATGAGCAGTTCTTC; v_call: TRBV7-2; d_call: TRBD2; j_call: TRBJ2-1; clone_size: NA
cdr3_aa: CASSPYRGRGRDTQYF; cdr3_nt: TGTGCCAGCAGCCCCTATCGCGGGAGAGGGAGGGATACGCAGTATTTT; v_call: TRBV7-2; d_call: TRBD2; j_call: TRBJ2-3; clone_size: NA
cdr3_aa: CASSDGGEYNEQFF; cdr3_nt: TGCGCCAGCAGCGACGGGGGAGAATACAATGAGCAGTTCTTC; v_call: TRBV5-1; d_call: NA; j_call: TRBJ2-1; clone_size: NA
cdr3_aa: CASSLVTVGGETQYF; cdr3_nt: TGCGCCAGCAGCTTGGTGACAGTTGGAGGGGAGACCCAGTACTTC; v_call: TRBV5-1; d_call: NA; j_call: TRBJ2-5; clone_size: NA
cdr3_aa: CAWSVLNTIYF; cdr3_nt: TGTGCCTGGAGTGTACTTAACACCATATATTTT; v_call: TRBV30; d_call: NA; j_call: TRBJ1-3; clone_size: NA
cdr3_aa: CASSEAGLAVDNEQFF; cdr3_nt: TGTGCCAGCAGTGAAGCCGGACTAGCTGTCGACAATGAGCAGTTCTTC; v_call: TRBV6-1; d_call: TRBD2; j_call: TRBJ2-1; clone_size: NA
cdr3_aa: CASSDPSGRALDEQFF; cdr3_nt: TGTGCCAGCTCGGACCCTAGCGGGAGGGCCTTAGATGAGCAGTTCTTC; v_call: TRBV18; d_call: TRBD2; j_call: TRBJ2-1; clone_size: once
cdr3_aa: CASCREASYNEQFF; cdr3_nt: TGTGCCAGCTGTCGGGAGGCCTCCTACAATGAGCAGTTCTTC; v_call: TRBV2; d_call: TRBD2; j_call: TRBJ2-1; clone_size: NA
cdr3_aa: CASSLGRGKIGELFF; cdr3_nt: TGCGCCAGCAGCCTGGGCCGCGGGAAGATCGGGGAGCTGTTTTTT; v_call: TRBV4-1; d_call: NA; j_call: TRBJ2-2; clone_size: NA
cdr3_aa: CASSLRYPEWVYEQYF; cdr3_nt: TGTGCCAGCAGTTTAAGGTATCCGGAGTGGGTCTACGAGCAGTACTTC; v_call: TRBV27; d_call: NA; j_call: TRBJ2-7; clone_size: NA
cdr3_aa: CSVELQWSSYEQYF; cdr3_nt: TGCAGCGTTGAATTGCAGTGGAGCTCCTACGAGCAGTACTTC; v_call: TRBV29-1; d_call: NA; j_call: TRBJ2-7; clone_size: once
cdr3_aa: CATGTNIKNIQYF; cdr3_nt: TGTGCCACCGGGACTAATATCAAAAACATTCAGTACTTC; v_call: TRBV28; d_call: TRBD2; j_call: TRBJ2-4; clone_size: NA
cdr3_aa: CASSAGLGYEQYF; cdr3_nt: TGTGCCAGCAGCGCGGGACTGGGATACGAGCAGTACTTC; v_call: TRBV9; d_call: NA; j_call: TRBJ2-7; clone_size: NA
cdr3_aa: CASNRDSGNTIYF; cdr3_nt: TGTGCCAGCAACCGGGACTCTGGAAACACCATATATTTT; v_call: TRBV2; d_call: NA; j_call: TRBJ1-3; clone_size: NA
cdr3_aa: CASSVSEQFF; cdr3_nt: TGTGCCAGCAGCGTCAGTGAGCAGTTCTTC; v_call: TRBV7-9; d_call: NA; j_call: TRBJ2-1; clone_size: NA
cdr3_aa: CASSDDREINEQYF; cdr3_nt: TGTGCCAGCAGCGACGACAGGGAGATTAACGAGCAGTACTTC; v_call: TRBV11-2; d_call: TRBD1; j_call: TRBJ2-7; clone_size: NA
cdr3_aa: CASSKSGWVETQYF; cdr3_nt: TGTGCCAGCAGCAAGTCGGGGTGGGTAGAGACCCAGTACTTC; v_call: TRBV7-9; d_call: NA; j_call: TRBJ2-5; clone_size: NA
cdr3_aa: CASSQAMSGSSFGEQYF; cdr3_nt: TGCGCCAGCAGCCAAGCTATGAGCGGGAGTTCGTTCGGCGAGCAGTACTTC; v_call: TRBV4-1; d_call: TRBD2; j_call: TRBJ2-7; clone_size: NA
cdr3_aa: CASSLVRSSSGNTIYF; cdr3_nt: TGTGCCAGCAGCTTGGTTCGGTCTAGCTCTGGAAACACCATATATTTT; v_call: TRBV5-8; d_call: NA; j_call: TRBJ1-3; clone_size: NA
cdr3_aa: CASSFGTSMTQYF; cdr3_nt: TGTGCCAGCAGTTTTGGGACTTCAATGACCCAGTACTTC; v_call: TRBV6-5; d_call: NA; j_call: TRBJ2-5; clone_size: NA
cdr3_aa: CSVRGRSSAGGGYTF; cdr3_nt: TGCAGCGTTCGAGGTCGCAGCTCCGCGGGAGGCGGCTACACCTTC; v_call: TRBV29-1; d_call: NA; j_call: TRBJ1-2; clone_size: NA
cdr3_aa: CASSFVLAGPEQYF; cdr3_nt: TGTGCCAGCAGCTTTGTACTAGCTGGTCCCGAGCAGTACTTC; v_call: TRBV11-3; d_call: NA; j_call: TRBJ2-7; clone_size: NA
cdr3_aa: CASSLGQGATYQPQHF; cdr3_nt: TGTGCCAGCAGCTTGGGACAGGGGGCAACATATCAGCCCCAGCATTTT; v_call: TRBV5-6; d_call: TRBD1; j_call: TRBJ1-5; clone_size: NA
cdr3_aa: CATRGLAGPRNEQYF; cdr3_nt: TGTGCCACCAGAGGACTAGCGGGACCTAGAAACGAGCAGTACTTC; v_call: TRBV10-3; d_call: TRBD2; j_call: TRBJ2-7; clone_size: NA
cdr3_aa: CASSSQTGTSGNTIYF; cdr3_nt: TGCGCCAGCAGCTCCCAGACAGGGACCTCTGGAAACACCATATATTTT; v_call: TRBV5-1; d_call: TRBD1; j_call: TRBJ1-3; clone_size: NA
cdr3_aa: CASSGGVLAEAFF; cdr3_nt: TGTGCCAGCAGTGGAGGGGTTTTAGCTGAAGCTTTCTTT; v_call: TRBV7-9; d_call: NA; j_call: TRBJ1-1; clone_size: NA
cdr3_aa: CASSQDSGSSTDTQYF; cdr3_nt: TGCGCCAGCAGCCAAGATTCGGGATCTAGCACAGATACGCAGTATTTT; v_call: TRBV4-1; d_call: NA; j_call: TRBJ2-3; clone_size: NA
cdr3_aa: CASSTYGGTEQYF; cdr3_nt: TGTGCCAGCAGTACTTACGGGGGAACCGAGCAGTACTTC; v_call: TRBV27; d_call: NA; j_call: TRBJ2-7; clone_size: NA
cdr3_aa: CASSLGLNYEQYF; cdr3_nt: TGTGCCAGCAGCTTGGGACTAAATTACGAGCAGTACTTC; v_call: TRBV13; d_call: TRBD2; j_call: TRBJ2-7; clone_size: NA
cdr3_aa: CASNPGNSGNTIYF; cdr3_nt: TGTGCCAGCAACCCGGGGAACTCTGGAAACACCATATATTTT; v_call: TRBV28; d_call: NA; j_call: TRBJ1-3; clone_size: NA
cdr3_aa: CASSYSILRGSYEQYF; cdr3_nt: TGTGCCAGCAGTTACTCGATTCTAAGGGGCTCCTACGAGCAGTACTTC; v_call: TRBV6-5; d_call: NA; j_call: TRBJ2-7; clone_size: NA
cdr3_aa: CASSPLLQAGNTIYF; cdr3_nt: TGTGCCAGCAGTCCGCTACTCCAGGCTGGAAACACCATATATTTT; v_call: TRBV27; d_call: NA; j_call: TRBJ1-3; clone_size: NA
cdr3_aa: CASMGGKNTYEQYF; cdr3_nt: TGTGCCAGCATGGGCGGGAAGAACACCTACGAGCAGTACTTC; v_call: TRBV6-5; d_call: NA; j_call: TRBJ2-7; clone_size: few
cdr3_aa: CASSADGQDKGTGELFF; cdr3_nt: TGTGCCAGCAGTGCAGACGGACAGGACAAGGGCACCGGGGAGCTGTTTTTT; v_call: TRBV2; d_call: TRBD1; j_call: TRBJ2-2; clone_size: NA
cdr3_aa: CASSSPTSGIYNGQFF; cdr3_nt: TGTGCCAGCAGCAGTCCGACTAGCGGGATATACAATGGGCAGTTCTTC; v_call: TRBV25-1; d_call: TRBD2; j_call: TRBJ2-1; clone_size: NA
cdr3_aa: CASSVSPGETDTQYF; cdr3_nt: TGTGCCAGCAGCGTAAGCCCGGGAGAAACAGATACGCAGTATTTT; v_call: TRBV9; d_call: NA; j_call: TRBJ2-3; clone_size: NA
cdr3_aa: CASSPTSGSTVEQFF; cdr3_nt: TGTGCCAGCAGCCCTACTAGCGGGAGTACGGTTGAGCAGTTCTTC; v_call: TRBV11-2; d_call: TRBD2; j_call: TRBJ2-1; clone_size: NA
cdr3_aa: CASSFSGGAGEQYF; cdr3_nt: TGTGCCAGCAGCTTTTCAGGGGGCGCGGGGGAGCAGTACTTC; v_call: TRBV5-4; d_call: TRBD1; j_call: TRBJ2-7; clone_size: NA
cdr3_aa: CASSQGRGVNNEQFF; cdr3_nt: TGCGCCAGCAGCCAAGGGCGGGGAGTAAACAATGAGCAGTTCTTC; v_call: TRBV4-1; d_call: NA; j_call: TRBJ2-1; clone_size: NA
cdr3_aa: CASTLSPGTDTQYF; cdr3_nt: TGCGCCAGCACCCTATCCCCTGGCACAGATACGCAGTATTTT; v_call: TRBV5-1; d_call: NA; j_call: TRBJ2-3; clone_size: NA
cdr3_aa: CASSNPGFEGYTF; cdr3_nt: TGTGCCAGCAGCAACCCGGGGTTCGAAGGCTACACCTTC; v_call: TRBV11-2; d_call: NA; j_call: TRBJ1-2; clone_size: NA
cdr3_aa: CASSYYNEQFF; cdr3_nt: TGTGCCAGCAGTTACTACAATGAGCAGTTCTTC; v_call: TRBV5-5; d_call: NA; j_call: TRBJ2-1; clone_size: NA
cdr3_aa: CASSSIAGIQETQYF; cdr3_nt: TGTGCCAGCAGCTCAATAGCGGGGATCCAAGAGACCCAGTACTTC; v_call: TRBV7-3; d_call: TRBD2; j_call: TRBJ2-5; clone_size: NA
cdr3_aa: CASSIGLYKQETQYF; cdr3_nt: TGTGCCAGCAGCATCGGACTGTATAAACAAGAGACCCAGTACTTC; v_call: TRBV14; d_call: NA; j_call: TRBJ2-5; clone_size: NA
cdr3_aa: CASSIAARGTGELFF; cdr3_nt: TGTGCCAGTAGTATAGCAGCGCGGGGCACCGGGGAGCTGTTTTTT; v_call: TRBV19; d_call: NA; j_call: TRBJ2-2; clone_size: NA
cdr3_aa: CASSGRTVYNEQFF; cdr3_nt: TGTGCCAGCAGCGGCCGGACAGTCTACAATGAGCAGTTCTTC; v_call: TRBV9; d_call: NA; j_call: TRBJ2-1; clone_size: once